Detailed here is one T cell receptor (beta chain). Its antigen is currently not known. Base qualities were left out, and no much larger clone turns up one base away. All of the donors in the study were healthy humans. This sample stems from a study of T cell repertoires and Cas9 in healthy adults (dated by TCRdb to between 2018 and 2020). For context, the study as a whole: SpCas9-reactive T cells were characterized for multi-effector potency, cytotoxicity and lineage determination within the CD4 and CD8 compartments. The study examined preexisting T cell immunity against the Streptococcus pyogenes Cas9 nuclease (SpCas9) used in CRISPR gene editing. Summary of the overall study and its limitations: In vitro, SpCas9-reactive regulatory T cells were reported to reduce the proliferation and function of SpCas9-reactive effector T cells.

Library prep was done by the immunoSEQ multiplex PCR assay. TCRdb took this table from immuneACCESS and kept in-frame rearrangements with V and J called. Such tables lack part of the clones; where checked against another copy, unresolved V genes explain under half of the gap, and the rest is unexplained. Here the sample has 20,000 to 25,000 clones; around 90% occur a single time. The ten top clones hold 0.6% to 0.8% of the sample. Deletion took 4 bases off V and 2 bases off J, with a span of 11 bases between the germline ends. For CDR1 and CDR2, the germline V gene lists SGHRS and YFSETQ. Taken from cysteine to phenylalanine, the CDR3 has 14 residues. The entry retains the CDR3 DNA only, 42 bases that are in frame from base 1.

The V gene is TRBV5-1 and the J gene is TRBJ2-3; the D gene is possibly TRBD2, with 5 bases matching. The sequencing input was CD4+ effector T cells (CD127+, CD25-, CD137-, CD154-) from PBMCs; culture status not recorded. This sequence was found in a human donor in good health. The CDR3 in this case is CASSNGLSTDTQYF. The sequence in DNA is TGCGCCAGCAGCAACGGACTCTCCACAGATACGCAGTATTTT.